The 23 T cell receptor beta chains listed next were all sequenced from one sample in a study of CD8 T cells in Susac syndrome. The authors reverse transcribed 0.5 to 1 ug RNA with random hexamers. TCRdb ran MiXCR on the immunoSEQ multiplex PCR reads and lists one entry per CDR3 protein. Of around 150,000 distinct CDR3 sequences in the sample, 94% were seen once. Sequenced material: CD4+ T cells from PBMCs. The origin of the receptors is a human donor with multiple sclerosis.

The gene calls are TRBV27 and TRBJ2-7; maybe TRBD2 (7 bases). The CDR3 loop spans 15 amino acids. Germline CDR1 and CDR2: MNHEY and SMNVEV (reference sequence). Deletions cut 6 bases from V and 7 bases from J, with 22 bases between. The CDR3 loop reads CASSRNLQGAGEQYF. The CDR3 DNA reads TGTGCCAGCAGCCGTAACCTACAGGGAGCGGGGGAGCAGTACTTC.

The chain joins TRBV10-1 to TRBJ2-2; D uncertain. There are 14 residues in the CDR3. In germline, CDR1 is WNHNN, CDR2 SYGVQD (reference sequence). Trimming left V 3 bases short and J 0 bases short, with 5 bases between. The CDR3 nucleotides are TGCGCCAGCAGTGAACAGCCGAACACCGGGGAGCTGTTTTTT. Amino acid sequence: CASSEQPNTGELFF.

The chain employs TRBV24-1 and TRBJ2-1, with TRBD1 matching over 10 bases. The CDR3 has 18 amino acids. The germline V gene encodes CDR1 KGHDR and CDR2 SFDVKD. V dropped 3 bases and J dropped 7; count of bases not matched to a gene: 14. CDR3 in amino acids: CATSDPGGDRGRRNEQFF. The DNA of the CDR3 is TGTGCCACCAGTGATCCGGGTGGAGACAGGGGGCGCAGAAATGAGCAGTTCTTC.

The chain couples TRBV30 to TRBJ1-2, with 7 bases aligning to TRBD1. CDR1 GTSNPN and CDR2 SVGIG come from the germline V gene (reference sequence). Trimming at V came to 5 bases and at J to 2 bases, leaving 11 bases not matched to a gene. The CDR3 is 15 residues long. The CDR3 spells CAWLVPGTANYGYTF. CDR3 DNA sequence: TGTGCCTGGCTGGTACCCGGGACAGCCAACTATGGCTACACCTTC.

This rearrangement joins TRBV6-2 or TRBV6-3 to TRBJ2-3; 7 bases align to TRBD1. V lost 2 bases, J lost 5 bases, and 4 bases stayed unmatched. Germline V gives CDR1 MNHEY, CDR2 SVGEGT. CDR3 size: 14 residues. The CDR3 is CASSYDRDIDTQYF. In DNA form, the CDR3 reads TGTGCCAGCAGTTACGACAGGGATATAGATACGCAGTATTTT.

This chain joins TRBV5-4 and TRBJ1-4; D remains ambiguous. Trimming cost V 2 bases and J 2 bases, with 13 bases left between them. The CDR3 extends over 16 amino acids. Germline-derived CDR1 and CDR2 are SGHNT and YYREEE (reference sequence). CDR3 coding DNA: TGTGCCAGCAGCTTCGCAGGATTTGGGACTAATGAAAAACTGTTTTTT. As protein: CASSFAGFGTNEKLFF.

The CDR3 reads CASSLVGSDTEAFF. The CDR3 nucleotides read TGTGCCAGCAGCTTAGTGGGGAGTGACACTGAAGCTTTCTTT. This chain joins TRBV7-2 and TRBJ1-1; D call uncertain. The V gene's germline CDR1 is SGHTA and CDR2 FQGNSA. The length of the CDR3 is 14 residues. Trimming took off 1 base at V and 3 bases at J, with 9 bases between the two ends.

This sequence joins TRBV27 and TRBJ1-1; D unclear. This CDR3 region has 13 residues. Germline CDR1 reads MNHEY; CDR2 reads SMNVEV (reference sequence). Trimming took off 6 bases at V and 6 bases at J, with 14 bases between the two ends. For the CDR3, the DNA is TGTGCCAGCAGCGGATACGGTGGATCTGAAGCTTTCTTT. Its translation is CASSGYGGSEAFF.

This rearrangement joins TRBV18 to TRBJ1-5; D remains ambiguous. Between the trimmed V and J ends, which lost 6 bases and 7 bases, there was a span of 19 bases. This CDR3 is built from 15 residues. Germline V lookup: CDR1 KGHSH, CDR2 LQKENI. The CDR3 reads CASSSLTSHPQPQHF. Here the CDR3 DNA reads TGTGCCAGCTCCTCCCTGACGAGTCATCCGCAGCCCCAGCATTTT.

This clonotype was observed a single time. The chain recombines TRBV30 with TRBJ1-2; the D gene is possibly TRBD1 (5 bases). Trimming removed 4 bases at V and 4 bases at J, with 10 bases between. The CDR3 length is 12 residues. From germline, CDR1 is GTSNPN and CDR2 SVGIG (reference sequence). CDR3 coding DNA: TGTGCCTGGAAAGGGGCCATCTATGGCTACACCTTC. Translated, it gives CAWKGAIYGYTF.

This chain uses TRBV19 with TRBJ2-3; D not certain. The CDR3 runs 13 residues. Trimming pared 1 base from V and 3 bases from J, leaving 5 bases between. CDR1 LNHDA and CDR2 SQIVND come from the germline V gene (reference sequence). Here the CDR3 reads CASSIGLTDTQYF. CDR3 in DNA: TGTGCCAGTAGTATAGGTTTGACAGATACGCAGTATTTT. Full variable domain (outside the CDR3, taken from reference TRBV19 and TRBJ2-3): DGGITQSPKYLFRKEGQNVTLSCEQNLNHDAMYWYRQDPGQGLRLIYYSQIVNDFQKGDIAEGYSVSREKKESFPLTVTSAQKNPTAFYLCASSIGLTDTQYFGPGTRLTVL.

The chain joins TRBV30 to TRBJ1-5, with D tentatively TRBD1 (6 bases). Trimming pared 7 bases from V and 1 base from J, leaving 17 bases between. This CDR3 is 15 amino acids long. Germline V gene sequence: CDR1 GTSNPN, CDR2 SVGIG (reference sequence). CDR3 in amino acids: CASSTGAGSNQPQHF. For the CDR3, the DNA is TGTGCCTCTAGCACGGGGGCTGGGAGCAATCAGCCCCAGCATTTT.

V and J are TRBV5-1 and TRBJ1-1; possible D gene TRBD1, 5 bases. This CDR3 has 14 residues. The germline V and J ends were trimmed by 5 bases and 4 bases, with 15 bases remaining between them. CDR1 and CDR2 (germline): SGHRS, YFSETQ. This CDR3 is CASRPNQGGTEAFF. Here the CDR3 DNA reads TGCGCCAGCAGGCCGAACCAGGGCGGCACTGAAGCTTTCTTT.

The gene calls are TRBV3-1 and TRBJ1-4; 7 bases are a match to TRBD1. The ends lost 4 bases at V and 4 bases at J; junction bases unmatched: 6. The V gene's germline CDR1 is LGHDT and CDR2 YNNKEL (reference sequence). This CDR3 contains 15 residues. CDR3: CASSPPGQYNEKLFF. CDR3 nucleotide sequence: TGTGCCAGCAGCCCCCCGGGACAGTATAATGAAAAACTGTTTTTT.

The gene calls are TRBV2 and TRBJ2-3, with D possibly matching TRBD2 (6 bases). The CDR3 length is 15 residues. The ends were cut back, 8 bases at V and 0 bases at J, with 15 bases in the middle. Germline assignment: CDR1 SNHLY and CDR2 FYNNEI. CDR3 sequence (DNA): TGTGCCAGCGAACGGGCGGGGTTTAGCACAGATACGCAGTATTTT. This sequence encodes CASERAGFSTDTQYF.

The V and J genes are TRBV6-6 and TRBJ1-1; D is uncertain. This CDR3 is 12 amino acids long. Trimming cost V 8 bases and J 5 bases, with 12 bases left between them. Germline V lookup: CDR1 MNHNY, CDR2 SVGAGI (reference sequence). The CDR3 DNA sequence: TGTGCCAGCCATGGGATCCAAACTGAAGCTTTCTTT. Protein product: CASHGIQTEAFF.

The chain links TRBV18 to TRBJ1-4; 8 nucleotides agree with TRBD1. The CDR3 is 15 amino acids. V shed 3 bases and J 2 bases; nucleotides not matched to a gene: 2. Germline V gene data show CDR1 as KGHSH and CDR2 as LQKENI. The CDR3 loop reads CASSPTGVTNEKLFF. CDR3 coding DNA: TGTGCCAGCTCACCGACAGGGGTCACTAATGAAAAACTGTTTTTT.

The CDR3 loop reads CASSYGPQPQHF. CDR3 nucleotides: TGTGCCAGCAGCTACGGACCTCAGCCCCAGCATTTT. The V gene is TRBV12-3 or TRBV12-4, the J gene TRBJ1-5; no firm D call. The CDR3 is 12 residues long. The V gene lost 6 bases and the J gene lost 6 bases, with 9 bases spanning the gap.

The V gene is TRBV5-1, the J gene TRBJ2-7, with D possibly matching TRBD1 (6 bases). Looked up from germline, CDR1 is SGHRS and CDR2 is YFSETQ. The V gene lost 2 bases and the J gene lost 2 bases, with 11 bases spanning the gap. The CDR3 is 14 residues long. In nucleotides, the CDR3 is TGCGCCAGCAGCTTAAAGGACAGTACCTACGAGCAGTACTTC. Its translation is CASSLKDSTYEQYF.

CDR3 loop: CASRGGGAGNTIYF. DNA for the CDR3: TGTGCCAGTCGGGGCGGTGGAGCTGGAAACACCATATATTTT. The rearrangement links TRBV7-8 to TRBJ1-3; possibly TRBD1 for D (5 bases). The CDR3 covers 14 residues. The germline V gene has CDR1 SGHVS and CDR2 FQNEAQ. V dropped 9 bases and J dropped 2 bases, with 14 bases sitting between them. The variable domain in full, with the rest retrieved from reference TRBV7-8 and TRBJ1-3, is GAGVSQSPRYKVAKRGQDVALRCDPISGHVSLFWYQQALGQGPEFLTYFQNEAQLDKSGLPSDRFFAERPEGSVSTLKIQRTQQEDSAVYLCASRGGGAGNTIYFGEGSWLTVV.

This chain connects TRBV10-1 to TRBJ2-3, with 9 bases identical to TRBD1. The CDR3 extends over 14 amino acids. V lost 8 bases, J lost 1 base, and 4 bases stayed unmatched. Germline values: CDR1 WNHNN, CDR2 SYGVQD (reference sequence). CDR3 loop: CASGRDRGTDTQYF. CDR3 nucleotide sequence: TGCGCCAGCGGACGGGACAGGGGCACAGATACGCAGTATTTT.

The CDR3 nucleotides are TGTGCCAGCAGTGATGGCGGCTCTGGGGCCAACGTCCTGACTTTC. Its protein is CASSDGGSGANVLTF. The V and J genes are TRBV2 and TRBJ2-6; D gene unclear. Germline V gives CDR1 SNHLY, CDR2 FYNNEI. Deletions cut 3 bases from V and 0 bases from J, with 6 bases between. This CDR3 spans 15 amino acids. Variable domain in full (rest from reference TRBV2 and TRBJ2-6): EPEVTQTPSHQVTQMGQEVILRCVPISNHLYFYWYRQILGQKVEFLVSFYNNEISEKSEIFDDQFSVERPDGSNFTLKIRSTKLEDSAMYFCASSDGGSGANVLTFGAGSRLTVL.

The rearrangement uses TRBV12-3 or TRBV12-4 and TRBJ2-2; 8 bases match TRBD1. V dropped 6 bases and J dropped 2; count of bases not matched to a gene: 8. The CDR3 runs 16 residues. In nucleotides, the CDR3 is TGTGCCAGCAGAGACAAGACAGGGGTTAACACCGGGGAGCTGTTTTTT. It is translated as CASRDKTGVNTGELFF.